One and the same sample provided the 3 T cell receptor beta chains below, sequenced in a study of OX40 agonist ivuxolimab in advanced cancers. Assay: immunoSEQ multiplex PCR; the TCRdb copy retains only in-frame clones and omits some. The data contain 70,000 to 95,000 clones, approximately 86% of them singletons. The input for sequencing was CD4+ or CD8+ T cells sorted from blood, taken in a trial of the OX40 agonist ivuxolimab. All receptors derive from an adult with an advanced solid tumor such as melanoma, head and neck, liver or kidney cancer.

The genes are TRBV30 and TRBJ1-2; a weak D match, TRBD1 (5 bases). This CDR3 is 15 amino acids long. CDR1 is GTSNPN, CDR2 SVGIG, per germline (reference sequence). V lost 0 bases and J 0 bases, leaving 11 bases between the germline ends. The CDR3 nucleotides read TGTGCCTGGAGTGTAGGGACGGATTCTAACTATGGCTACACCTTC. This codes for CAWSVGTDSNYGYTF.

This chain joins TRBV28 and TRBJ2-1; 7 nucleotides match TRBD1. The CDR3 length is 16 residues. Germline V gene lookup returns CDR1 MDHEN and CDR2 SYDVKM. V lost 1 base, J lost 1 base, and 4 bases stayed unmatched. The CDR3 is CASSLYIQGSYNEQFF. The CDR3 coding sequence is TGTGCCAGCAGTTTATATATACAGGGGTCCTACAATGAGCAGTTCTTC.

This chain's CDR3 is CASDSSGANVLTF. The DNA for the CDR3 is TGTGCCAGTGACAGCTCTGGGGCCAACGTCCTGACTTTC. The rearrangement uses TRBV14 and TRBJ2-6; maybe TRBD1 (5 bases). Trimming took 9 bases from V and 0 from J, leaving 6 bases between them. From germline, CDR1 is SGHDN and CDR2 FVKESK. The CDR3 loop spans 13 amino acids.